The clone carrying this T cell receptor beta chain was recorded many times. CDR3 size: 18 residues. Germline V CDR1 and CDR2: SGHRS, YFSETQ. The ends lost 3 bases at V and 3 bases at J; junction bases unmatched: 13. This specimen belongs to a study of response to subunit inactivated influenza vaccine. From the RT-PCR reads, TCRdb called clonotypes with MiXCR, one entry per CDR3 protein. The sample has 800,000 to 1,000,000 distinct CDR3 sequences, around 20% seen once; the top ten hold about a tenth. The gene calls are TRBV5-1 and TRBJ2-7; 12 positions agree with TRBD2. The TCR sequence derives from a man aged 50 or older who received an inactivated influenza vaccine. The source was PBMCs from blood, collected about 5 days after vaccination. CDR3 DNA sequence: TGCGCCAGCAGCTACCGGACTAGCGGGGCCCACCCCTACTACGAGCAGTACTTC. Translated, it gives CASSYRTSGAHPYYEQYF.